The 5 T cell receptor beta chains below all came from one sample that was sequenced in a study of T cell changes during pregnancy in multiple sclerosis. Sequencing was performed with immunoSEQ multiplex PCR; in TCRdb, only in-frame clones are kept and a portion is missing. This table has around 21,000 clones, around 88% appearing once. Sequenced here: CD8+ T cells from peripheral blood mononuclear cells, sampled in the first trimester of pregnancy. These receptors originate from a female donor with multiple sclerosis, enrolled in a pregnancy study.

CDR3 sequence (DNA): TGTGCCAGCAGCGACACCGGCGGGCGGATTGGTGCAGATACGCAGTATTTT. Translation: CASSDTGGRIGADTQYF. The chain uses TRBV9 and TRBJ2-3, with a tentative D call TRBD2 (5 bases). Germline assignment: CDR1 SGDLS and CDR2 YYNGEE. V lost 3 bases to trimming and J lost 4 bases, with 21 bases between them. CDR3 length: 17 amino acids.

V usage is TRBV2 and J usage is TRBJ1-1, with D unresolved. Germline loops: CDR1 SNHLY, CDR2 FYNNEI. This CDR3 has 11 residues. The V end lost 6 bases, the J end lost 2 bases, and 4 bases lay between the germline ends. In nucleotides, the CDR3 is TGTGCCAGCAGGGCAAACACTGAAGCTTTCTTT. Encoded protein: CASRANTEAFF.

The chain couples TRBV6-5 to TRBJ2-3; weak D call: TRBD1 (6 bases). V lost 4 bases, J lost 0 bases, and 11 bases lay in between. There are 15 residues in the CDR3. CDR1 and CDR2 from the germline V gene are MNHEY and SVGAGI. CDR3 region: CASSWQGTSTDTQYF. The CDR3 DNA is TGTGCCAGCAGTTGGCAGGGGACCAGCACAGATACGCAGTATTTT.

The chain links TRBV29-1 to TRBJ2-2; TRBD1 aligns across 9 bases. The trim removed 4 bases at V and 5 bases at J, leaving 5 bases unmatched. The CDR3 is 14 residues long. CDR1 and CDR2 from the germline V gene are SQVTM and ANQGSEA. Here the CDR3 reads CSVGGTGRTGELFF. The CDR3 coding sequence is TGCAGCGTTGGGGGGACAGGGAGAACCGGGGAGCTGTTTTTT.

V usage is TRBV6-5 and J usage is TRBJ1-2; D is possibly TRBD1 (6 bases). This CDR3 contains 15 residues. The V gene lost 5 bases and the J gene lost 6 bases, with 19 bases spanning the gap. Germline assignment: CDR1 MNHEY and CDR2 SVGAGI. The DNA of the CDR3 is TGTGCCAGCAGTCTCAATGCGGGGGGCGCGGATGGCTACACCTTC. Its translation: CASSLNAGGADGYTF.